These 19 T cell receptor beta chains share one sample of origin, sequenced in a study of radiation and T cells in renal cell carcinoma. TCRdb's table, derived via immunoSEQ multiplex PCR, lists solely in-frame clones and lacks some. The table records about 140,000 clones, 75% to 90% of them present only once. Documented time point: baseline pretreatment blood. As for treatment: 15 Gy SBRT to primary tumor, nephrectomy 4 weeks later. The source material was blood, sampled from a patient whose treatment included radiotherapy and nephrectomy. These receptors all come from a woman aged 50 to 60 with renal cell carcinoma.

J is TRBJ1-2 and V is TRBV2; TRBD1 matches at 7 bases. Germline V gives CDR1 SNHLY, CDR2 FYNNEI. The CDR3 is 12 amino acids. This chain's CDR3 is CGERGRNYGYTF. CDR3 coding DNA: TGTGGCGAGAGGGGGCGAAACTATGGCTACACCTTC.

The chain recombines TRBV6-4 with TRBJ1-4, with D maybe TRBD1 (6 bases). Germline V lookup: CDR1 MRHNA, CDR2 SNTAGT. Trimming took off 7 bases at V and 5 bases at J, with 11 bases between the two ends. The CDR3 spans 13 residues. The CDR3 DNA sequence: TGTGCCAGCAAATATACAGGGAATGAAAAACTGTTTTTT. Translation gives CASKYTGNEKLFF.

The rearrangement uses TRBV5-4 and TRBJ1-2; D is unclear. The CDR3 spans 13 residues. Trimming cost V 1 base and J 8 bases, with 12 bases left between them. CDR1 is SGHNT, CDR2 YYREEE, per germline (reference sequence). The CDR3: CASSLPPGAGYTF. The CDR3 DNA sequence: TGTGCCAGCAGCTTGCCCCCGGGTGCAGGCTACACCTTC.

J is TRBJ2-7 and V is TRBV7-2; possible D gene TRBD1, 5 bases. V was cut by 5 bases and J by 1 base, with 9 bases left in between. The CDR3 has 13 residues. Germline lookup yields CDR1 SGHTA and CDR2 FQGNSA. Here the CDR3 DNA reads TGTGCCAGCAGCATCCGACAGTCCTACGAGCAGTACTTC. Translating gives CASSIRQSYEQYF.

The chain carries TRBV4-3 and TRBJ1-5, with D tentatively TRBD1 (6 bases). The CDR3 is 15 residues long. In germline, CDR1 is LGHNA, CDR2 YSLEER. V was trimmed by 3 bases and J by 3 bases, leaving 12 bases between them. CDR3 nucleotide sequence: TGCGCCAGCAGCCAGGGAACAGGGCCCAATCAGCCCCAGCATTTT. It codes for CASSQGTGPNQPQHF.

V is TRBV27 and J is TRBJ2-7, with D unresolved. Deletions cut 3 bases from V and 3 bases from J, with 12 bases between. This CDR3 region has 14 residues. Germline loops: CDR1 MNHEY, CDR2 SMNVEV (reference sequence). The DNA of the CDR3 is TGTGCCAGCAGTTTGAACCCGGAATACTACGAGCAGTACTTC. This codes for CASSLNPEYYEQYF.

This chain joins TRBV7-3 and TRBJ2-7; TRBD1 aligns across 7 bases. CDR3 size: 13 residues. With 5 bases clipped from V and 3 bases from J, the junction kept 4 bases outside the gene matches. Germline V gene data show CDR1 as SGHTA and CDR2 as FQGTGA. CDR3 loop: CASSTRDSYEQYF. The CDR3 DNA sequence: TGTGCCAGCAGCACGAGGGACAGCTACGAGCAGTACTTC.

The rearrangement joins TRBV14 to TRBJ1-4; no clear D. The CDR3 runs 13 residues. CDR1 and CDR2 from the germline V gene are SGHDN and FVKESK. Trimming removed 3 bases at V and 8 bases at J, with 10 bases between. As DNA, the CDR3 is TGTGCCAGCAGCCAGCCGGGTTGGGAAAAACTGTTTTTT. Translated: CASSQPGWEKLFF.

The rearrangement joins TRBV14 to TRBJ2-2, with 8 bases fitting TRBD2. Trimming cost V 4 bases and J 3 bases; bases outside gene matches: 1. The CDR3 is 14 residues long. The germline gives CDR1 SGHDN, CDR2 FVKESK. CDR3: CASSPGLDTGELFF. In nucleotides, the CDR3 is TGTGCCAGCAGCCCGGGACTAGACACCGGGGAGCTGTTTTTT.

The chain employs TRBV7-2 and TRBJ2-4; D ambiguous. The CDR3 spans 15 residues. Trimming removed 5 bases at V and 0 bases at J, with 11 bases between. Germline-derived CDR1 and CDR2 are SGHTA and FQGNSA. CDR3 nucleotides: TGTGCCAGCAGCACTCAGGATCTAGCCAAAAACATTCAGTACTTC. Its translation is CASSTQDLAKNIQYF.

A word on this clone: Distinct nucleotide sequences in the sample also encode this CDR3. This rearrangement joins TRBV20-1 to TRBJ2-1, with D uncertain. The CDR3 consists of 11 residues. CDR1 and CDR2 from the germline V gene are DFQATT and SNEGSKA (reference sequence). The ends were cut back, 5 bases at V and 4 bases at J, with 6 bases in the middle. In nucleotides, the CDR3 is TGCAGTGCTTCCTCTTACAATGAGCAGTTCTTC. This gives the protein CSASSYNEQFF.

J is TRBJ1-1 and V is TRBV2, with 8 bases identical to TRBD1. Germline V lookup: CDR1 SNHLY, CDR2 FYNNEI. The CDR3 contains 14 residues. V dropped 1 base and J dropped 4; count of bases not matched to a gene: 2. The CDR3 nucleotides are TGTGCCAGCAGTGAAGGACAGGGGAGCACTGAAGCTTTCTTT. As protein: CASSEGQGSTEAFF.

In its sample, this clone ranks as medium-sized (0.01 to 0.1%). This rearrangement joins TRBV12-2 to TRBJ1-1. TRBV12-2 is designated a pseudogene. This CDR3 comprises 15 residues. The CDR3 is CASRLGSGRNTEAFF. The CDR3 region has the DNA TGTGCAAGTCGCTTAGGGTCAGGGAGGAACACTGAAGCTTTCTTT.

V usage is TRBV29-1 and J usage is TRBJ2-2; the match to TRBD1 covers 8 bases. CDR3 size: 15 residues. Germline CDR1 and CDR2: SQVTM and ANQGSEA. V gave up 3 bases and J gave up 7 bases; unmatched junction bases: 10. CDR3 sequence (DNA): TGCAGCGTTGAGAGCGGCAGGGGGCCGAACGGGGAGCTGTTTTTT. Translating it yields CSVESGRGPNGELFF.

This chain uses TRBV5-1 with TRBJ2-6; TRBD1 aligns across 9 bases. With 4 bases clipped from V and 4 bases from J, the junction kept 6 bases outside the gene matches. The CDR3 extends over 16 amino acids. Germline V CDR1 and CDR2: SGHRS, YFSETQ. CDR3 amino acids: CASSSGTGLGANVLTF. The CDR3 nucleotides read TGCGCCAGCAGCAGCGGGACAGGGCTCGGGGCCAACGTCCTGACTTTC.

This clone was found once. The chain recombines TRBV7-2 with TRBJ2-5, with TRBD2 matching over 8 bases. The CDR3 is made up of 13 amino acids. The V gene end was trimmed by 3 bases and the J gene end by 5 bases; junction bases not matched to a gene: 2. Germline V gives CDR1 SGHTA, CDR2 FQGNSA. The CDR3: CASSLSGGETQYF. Written as DNA, the CDR3 is TGTGCCAGCAGCTTGTCGGGGGGGGAGACCCAGTACTTC.

The chain's CDR3 is CASSPSRVSGQPQHF. CDR3 bases: TGTGCCAGCAGCCCTAGCAGGGTTTCGGGGCAGCCCCAGCATTTT. V and J are TRBV7-2 and TRBJ1-5; maybe TRBD1 (5 bases). CDR1 and CDR2 from the germline V gene are SGHTA and FQGNSA. Deletions cut 5 bases from V and 7 bases from J, with 18 bases between. CDR3 length: 15 amino acids.

This clone was seen only a few times. The V gene is TRBV7-8, the J gene TRBJ1-5, with 7 bases lining up with TRBD1. Trimming cost V 5 bases and J 6 bases; bases outside gene matches: 16. Germline V CDR1 and CDR2: SGHVS, FQNEAQ. The CDR3 is 17 amino acids. CDR3 DNA sequence: TGTGCCAGCAGCCATACCCATGGCGGACAGGCGGGTCAGCCCCAGCATTTT. Translated, it gives CASSHTHGGQAGQPQHF. Together with reference TRBV7-8 and TRBJ1-5, the CDR3 gives the full variable domain: GAGVSQSPRYKVAKRGQDVALRCDPISGHVSLFWYQQALGQGPEFLTYFQNEAQLDKSGLPSDRFFAERPEGSVSTLKIQRTQQEDSAVYLCASSHTHGGQAGQPQHFGDGTRLSIL.

V gene TRBV9 combines with J gene TRBJ2-3; D uncertain. The CDR3 has 14 amino acids. Germline V gene lookup returns CDR1 SGDLS and CDR2 YYNGEE. V lost 0 bases and J 2 bases, leaving 7 bases between the germline ends. This chain's CDR3 is CASSVGADTDTQYF. In DNA, the CDR3 is TGTGCCAGCAGCGTAGGGGCCGACACAGATACGCAGTATTTT.